A single sample is the source of the 21 T cell receptor beta chains below, sequenced in a study of T cell changes during pregnancy in multiple sclerosis. Sequenced by immunoSEQ multiplex PCR; TCRdb stores in-frame clones only, minus some. The sample carries 15,000 to 20,000 clones, about four fifths recorded once. The sequenced sample was CD8+ T cells from peripheral blood mononuclear cells, obtained in the second trimester of pregnancy. The origin of the receptors is a female donor in good health, enrolled as a control in a pregnancy study.

J is TRBJ2-7 and V is TRBV19; TRBD2 matches 9 bases. This CDR3 is 15 amino acids long. The V and J ends lost 4 bases and 5 bases, in that order; junction bases with no gene match: 9. Germline-derived CDR1 and CDR2 are LNHDA and SQIVND (reference sequence). In nucleotides, the CDR3 is TGTGCCAGTAGTACAGCGGGGGGCAACCTTCACGAGCAGTACTTC. This gives the protein CASSTAGGNLHEQYF.

The J gene is TRBJ2-3, the V gene TRBV7-9; the match to TRBD2 covers 8 bases. Germline trimming cut 5 bases from V and 2 bases from J; bases unmatched to any gene: 9. Germline lookup yields CDR1 SEHNR and CDR2 FQNEAQ (reference sequence). This CDR3 is 16 amino acids long. The chain's CDR3 is CASSPYSGEDTDTQYF. As DNA, the CDR3 is TGTGCCAGCAGCCCTTATAGCGGGGAGGACACAGATACGCAGTATTTT.

V is TRBV7-2 and J is TRBJ2-7, with 7 bases fitting TRBD2. The V segment lost 5 bases and the J segment 3 bases; nucleotides outside the gene matches: 16. Germline loops: CDR1 SGHTA, CDR2 FQGNSA. The CDR3 has 17 residues. Here the CDR3 DNA reads TGTGCCAGCAGCCAGATGGGGGGGGTCTTATTCTACTACGAGCAGTACTTC. The encoded protein is CASSQMGGVLFYYEQYF.

This clone was picked up one time. V gene TRBV9 combines with J gene TRBJ1-1; D gene ambiguous. The V end was cut by 4 bases, the J end by 3 bases, with 10 bases between. The germline V gene has CDR1 SGDLS and CDR2 YYNGEE. CDR3 size: 13 residues. The CDR3 region is CASSPGSYTEAFF. CDR3 DNA sequence: TGTGCCAGCAGCCCTGGGAGTTACACTGAAGCTTTCTTT.

This clone was recorded once. V and J are TRBV28 and TRBJ2-3; TRBD2 might be the D (5 bases). Germline CDR1 and CDR2: MDHEN and SYDVKM. The V and J ends lost 5 bases and 6 bases respectively, with 9 bases between them. The length of the CDR3 is 12 residues. In nucleotides, the CDR3 is TGTGCCAGCAGTCAAAGAGGGGATACGCAGTATTTT. Amino acid sequence: CASSQRGDTQYF.

This clone came up a few times. V is TRBV11-2 and J is TRBJ2-7; 7 nucleotides match TRBD1. The V gene's germline CDR1 is SGHAT and CDR2 FQNNGV. J gave up 5 bases and V 6 bases, and 10 bases lay outside the gene matches. The CDR3 covers 14 residues. DNA for the CDR3: TGTGCCAGCAGACTCGACAGGGATGGAGACGAGCAGTACTTC. It is translated as CASRLDRDGDEQYF. The full variable domain, with the rest looked up from reference TRBV11-2 and TRBJ2-7, is EAGVAQSPRYKIIEKRQSVAFWCNPISGHATLYWYQQILGQGPKLLIQFQNNGVVDDSQLPKDRFSAERLKGVDSTLKIQPAKLEDSAVYLCASRLDRDGDEQYFGPGTRLTVT.

The sample holds a few counts of this clone. The chain uses TRBV9 and TRBJ1-2; 7 nucleotides agree with TRBD1. The ends lost 3 bases at V and 4 bases at J; junction bases unmatched: 9. CDR1 and CDR2 from the germline V gene are SGDLS and YYNGEE. The CDR3 contains 15 residues. CDR3 sequence: CASSAGQTVPYGYTF. The CDR3 nucleotides read TGTGCCAGCAGCGCGGGACAGACGGTCCCCTATGGCTACACCTTC.

V is TRBV2 and J is TRBJ2-7, with D tentatively TRBD2 (5 bases). Germline V gene sequence: CDR1 SNHLY, CDR2 FYNNEI. The CDR3 runs to 15 residues. The V end was cut by 3 bases, the J end by 3 bases, with 15 bases between. The CDR3 protein is CASSEEETTLYEQYF. The DNA for the CDR3 is TGTGCCAGCAGTGAGGAAGAGACTACTCTCTACGAGCAGTACTTC.

V and J are TRBV7-3 and TRBJ1-6; D is uncertain. The CDR3 loop spans 13 amino acids. Per germline, CDR1 SGHTA and CDR2 FQGTGA. V lost 2 bases, J lost 9 bases, and 8 bases lay in between. As DNA, the CDR3 is TGTGCCAGCAGCTTAGGCAGCGGTTCACCCCTCCACTTT. The encoded protein is CASSLGSGSPLHF.

This clone was observed a few times. V usage is TRBV4-2 and J usage is TRBJ2-7; D perhaps matches TRBD1 (7 bases). The CDR3 totals 16 residues. Per the germline V gene, CDR1 is LGHNA and CDR2 is YNFKEQ. Trimming stripped 0 bases from V and 3 bases from J, with 15 bases between. As DNA, the CDR3 is TGTGCCAGCAGCCAAGAAGGAGGGGGCGGTGGCTACGAGCAGTACTTC. Encoded protein: CASSQEGGGGGYEQYF.

This clone was observed a few times. The chain carries TRBV2 and TRBJ1-5; D perhaps matches TRBD1 (6 bases). This CDR3 contains 15 residues. V lost 6 bases and J 0 bases, leaving 12 bases between the germline ends. CDR1 is SNHLY, CDR2 FYNNEI, per germline. The CDR3: CASSAGQFSNQPQHF. CDR3 nucleotides: TGTGCCAGCAGCGCTGGACAGTTTAGCAATCAGCCCCAGCATTTT.

The J gene is TRBJ2-1, the V gene TRBV6-6; the match to TRBD2 covers 10 bases. The V gene end was trimmed by 10 bases and the J gene end by 6 bases; junction bases not matched to a gene: 12. This CDR3 comprises 15 residues. From germline, CDR1 is MNHNY and CDR2 SVGAGI (reference sequence). The CDR3 sequence: CATRTSGGAINEQFF. The CDR3, as DNA: TGTGCCACCCGGACGAGCGGGGGGGCCATCAATGAGCAGTTCTTC.

The CDR3, as DNA: TGTGCCAGCAGCGTAGGAGGGGACAGCTACGAGCAGTACTTC. Protein: CASSVGGDSYEQYF. The gene calls are TRBV9 and TRBJ2-7; 7 nucleotides match TRBD1. V was clipped by 0 bases and J by 3 bases; unmatched bases: 3. The length of the CDR3 is 14 residues. CDR1 is SGDLS, CDR2 YYNGEE, per germline.

This clone was seen just once. V gene TRBV7-9 combines with J gene TRBJ1-1; D ambiguous. The CDR3 loop spans 14 amino acids. Germline CDR1 SEHNR, CDR2 FQNEAQ (reference sequence). The V end was cut by 7 bases, the J end by 0 bases, with 12 bases between. The CDR3 is CASTMREMNTEAFF. CDR3 in DNA: TGTGCCAGCACCATGAGGGAGATGAACACTGAAGCTTTCTTT.

V is TRBV5-6 and J is TRBJ2-2; 8 bases match TRBD1. Germline V gene sequence: CDR1 SGHDT, CDR2 YYEEEE. V lost 5 bases, J lost 6 bases, and 3 bases stayed unmatched. This CDR3 has 13 amino acids. The CDR3: CASSTQGAGELFF. The CDR3, as DNA: TGTGCCAGCAGTACACAGGGGGCCGGGGAGCTGTTTTTT.

The chain is built from TRBV4-3 and TRBJ2-7; 7 positions agree with TRBD1. Trimming took 0 bases from V and 3 from J; bases not matched to a gene: 8. The CDR3 has 16 residues. Germline CDR1 LGHNA, CDR2 YSLEER. CDR3 DNA: TGCGCCAGCAGCCAAGATTTACAGGGGACGGGCTACGAGCAGTACTTC. Amino acids: CASSQDLQGTGYEQYF.

The chain carries TRBV7-9 and TRBJ1-1; D not certain. V was pared by 2 bases and J by 1 base, with 8 bases between. Germline V CDR1 and CDR2: SEHNR, FQNEAQ (reference sequence). This CDR3 region has 14 residues. For the CDR3, the DNA is TGTGCCAGCAGCTTAATTGAGGCGAACACTGAAGCTTTCTTT. It translates to CASSLIEANTEAFF.

The rearrangement links TRBV10-3 to TRBJ1-1, with 8 bases that match TRBD1. The trim removed 2 bases at V and 1 base at J, leaving 12 bases unmatched. The CDR3 contains 18 residues. Germline CDR1 reads ENHRY; CDR2 reads SYGVKD. CDR3 nucleotides: TGTGCCATCAGTGAGGGGAACAGGGGGAGGAGGGCGAACACTGAAGCTTTCTTT. Its translation is CAISEGNRGRRANTEAFF.

The J gene is TRBJ2-7, the V gene TRBV2, with D possibly matching TRBD2 (6 bases). Trimming removed 2 bases at V and 2 bases at J, with 13 bases between. CDR3 length: 15 amino acids. Germline assignment: CDR1 SNHLY and CDR2 FYNNEI. The CDR3 loop is CASSELSGTPYEQYF. The DNA of the CDR3 is TGTGCCAGCAGTGAATTAAGTGGGACTCCCTACGAGCAGTACTTC.

The chain links TRBV7-9 to TRBJ1-2; D is undetermined. Trimming cost V 5 bases and J 4 bases, with 17 bases left between them. This CDR3 has 15 residues. CDR1 is SEHNR and CDR2 is FQNEAQ in the germline V gene (reference sequence). The CDR3 nucleotides read TGTGCCAGCAGCCCCACCGTGTCCTTTAGCTATGGCTACACCTTC. Its protein is CASSPTVSFSYGYTF.

The chain uses TRBV6-1 and TRBJ2-5; TRBD2 agrees at 8 bases. With 6 bases clipped from V and 4 bases from J, the junction kept 1 base outside the gene matches. The CDR3 sequence is 12 residues long. The germline V gene encodes CDR1 MNHNS and CDR2 SASEGT. CDR3 protein: CASSGGGETQYF. CDR3 in DNA: TGTGCCAGCAGCGGGGGGGGAGAGACCCAGTACTTC.